The entry that follows covers one T cell receptor beta chain sequence. Trimming took 0 bases from V and 0 from J; bases not matched to a gene: 7. This CDR3 is 16 amino acids long. From germline, CDR1 is DFQATT and CDR2 SNEGSKA (reference sequence). These data belong to a study of blood T cells in healthy people across ages. Combining a sample-barcoded 5' primer with a J-beta primer mix, a second PCR ran for about 7 to 11 cycles. TCRdb itself ran the 5' RACE reads through MiXCR, one entry per CDR3 protein. The sample holds nearly 1 million distinct CDR3 sequences, roughly half seen once. Sequences were obtained from blood. This TCR was sampled from a woman aged 60-70 years in good health. This chain links TRBV20-1 with TRBJ1-1; 7 positions agree with TRBD1. The CDR3 protein is CSARDQGGTMNTEAFF. The CDR3 region has the DNA TGCAGTGCTAGAGATCAGGGGGGCACTATGAACACTGAAGCTTTCTTT.